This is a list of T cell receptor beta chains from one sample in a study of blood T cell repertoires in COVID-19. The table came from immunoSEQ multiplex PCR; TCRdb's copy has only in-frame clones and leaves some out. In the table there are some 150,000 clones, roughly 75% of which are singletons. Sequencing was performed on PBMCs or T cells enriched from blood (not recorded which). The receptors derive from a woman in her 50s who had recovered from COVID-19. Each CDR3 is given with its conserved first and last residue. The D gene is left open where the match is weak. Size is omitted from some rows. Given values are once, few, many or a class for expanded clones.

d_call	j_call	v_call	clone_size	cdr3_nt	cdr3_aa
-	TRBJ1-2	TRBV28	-	TGTGCCAGCAGCCGTGGGGGTGGGGGCGCCGTGGACTATGGCTACACCTTC	CASSRGGGGAVDYGYTF
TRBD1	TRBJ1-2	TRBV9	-	TGTGCCAGCAGCCTCCAGGGGGCAACTTTCTCCGGCTACACCTTC	CASSLQGATFSGYTF
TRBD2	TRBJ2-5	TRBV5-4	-	TGTGCCAGCAGCCAGAGCGGGGGTCAGAAAGAGACCCAGTACTTC	CASSQSGGQKETQYF
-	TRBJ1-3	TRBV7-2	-	TGTGCCAGCAGCTCGCGACGGGGGATATCTGGAAACACCATATATTTT	CASSSRRGISGNTIYF
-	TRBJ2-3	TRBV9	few	TGTGCCTCTGGCGGGACCACAGATACGCAGTATTTT	CASGGTTDTQYF
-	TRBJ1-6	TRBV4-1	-	TGCGCCAGCAGCCAACAGGGGCCCCTCCACTTT	CASSQQGPLHF
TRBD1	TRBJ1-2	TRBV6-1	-	TGTGCCAGCAGTGAACAACAGGGGCCTAACTATGGCTACACCTTC	CASSEQQGPNYGYTF
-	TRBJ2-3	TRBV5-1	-	TGCGCCAGCAGCTTAGGCCCCAGGGGAGATACGCAGTATTTT	CASSLGPRGDTQYF
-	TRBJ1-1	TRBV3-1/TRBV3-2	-	TGTGCCAGCAGCCCGGGACATGGGAACACTGAAGCTTTCTTT	CASSPGHGNTEAFF
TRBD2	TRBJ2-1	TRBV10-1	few	TGCGCCAGCAGTGCTAGCGGGGGGGCCGGAGATGAGCAGTTCTTC	CASSASGGAGDEQFF
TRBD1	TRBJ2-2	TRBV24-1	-	TGTGCCACCAGTGACGCCGGACAGGGGAACACCGGGGAGCTGTTTTTT	CATSDAGQGNTGELFF
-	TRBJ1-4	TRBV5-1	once	TGCGCCAGCAGGGGCGGACAGAATGAAAAACTGTTTTTT	CASRGGQNEKLFF
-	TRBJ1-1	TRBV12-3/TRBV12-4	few	TGTGCCAGCAGTTTCCGGGAGGACACTGAAGCTTTCTTT	CASSFREDTEAFF
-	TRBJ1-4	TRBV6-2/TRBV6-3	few	TGTGCCAGCAGTTACTCCTTCAATGAAAAACTGTTTTTT	CASSYSFNEKLFF
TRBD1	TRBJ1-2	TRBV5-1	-	TGCGCCAGCAGCAAAGACAGGGTGGAACGCTACACCTTC	CASSKDRVERYTF
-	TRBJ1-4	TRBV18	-	TGTGCCAGCTCACCCAGACAGGCTAATGAAAAACTGTTTTTT	CASSPRQANEKLFF
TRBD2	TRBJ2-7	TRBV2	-	TGTGCCAGCAGTGGGGAGGGTGAGCAGTACTTC	CASSGEGEQYF
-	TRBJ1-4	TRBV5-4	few	TGTGCCAGCCACAGGGACCGTAATGAAAAACTGTTTTTT	CASHRDRNEKLFF
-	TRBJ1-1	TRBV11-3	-	TGTGCCAGCAGCATCGGACAGTACACTGAAGCTTTCTTT	CASSIGQYTEAFF
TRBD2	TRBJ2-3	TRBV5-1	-	TGCGCCAGCAGCTTGGCCGTCGCGGGGGACACAGATACGCAGTATTTT	CASSLAVAGDTDTQYF
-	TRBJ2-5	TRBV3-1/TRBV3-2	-	TGTGCCAGCAGCCAAGATCCTACCCAAGAGACCCAGTACTTC	CASSQDPTQETQYF
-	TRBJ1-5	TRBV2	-	TGTGCCAGCAGTGACGGGACAAGGGGACAGCCCCAGCATTTT	CASSDGTRGQPQHF
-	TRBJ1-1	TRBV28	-	TGTGCCAGCAGTTCAGGGGTTCGCACTGAAGCTTTCTTT	CASSSGVRTEAFF
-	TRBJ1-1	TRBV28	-	TGTGCCAGCACTTACAGGAACACTGAAGCTTTCTTT	CASTYRNTEAFF
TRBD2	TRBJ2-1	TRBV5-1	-	TGCGCCAGCAGCTTGGCCTTACTAGCGGGGGGGTTGGATGAGCAGTTCTTC	CASSLALLAGGLDEQFF
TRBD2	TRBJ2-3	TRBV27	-	TGTGCCAGCAGTCCGACTAGCGGGGGCCTCACAGATACGCAGTATTTT	CASSPTSGGLTDTQYF
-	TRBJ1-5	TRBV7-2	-	TGTGCCAGCAGCTTAGTTCAGGGTGGGCAGCCCCAGCATTTT	CASSLVQGGQPQHF
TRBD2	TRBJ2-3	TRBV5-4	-	TGTGCCAGCAGCTCCGGGGGTAGCGGGGGCACAGATACGCAGTATTTT	CASSSGGSGGTDTQYF
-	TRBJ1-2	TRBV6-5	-	TGTGCCAGCACTAACAGGGTGGGGGATGGCTACACCTTC	CASTNRVGDGYTF
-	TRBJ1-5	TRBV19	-	TGTGCCAGTAGTATGGGGGGTTGGGGAGTTCAGCCCCAGCATTTT	CASSMGGWGVQPQHF
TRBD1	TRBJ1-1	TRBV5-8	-	TGTGCCAGCAGCTCCTTGGGACAGGCGAACACTGAAGCTTTCTTT	CASSSLGQANTEAFF
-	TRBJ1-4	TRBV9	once	TGTGCCAGCAGCGTAGGAGGGCTCACTAATGAAAAACTGTTTTTT	CASSVGGLTNEKLFF
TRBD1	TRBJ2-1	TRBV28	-	TGTGCCAGCAGATCAACAGGGGGCTCCTACAATGAGCAGTTCTTC	CASRSTGGSYNEQFF
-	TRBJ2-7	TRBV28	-	TGTGCCAGCAGTTTATGGGACTTAAGCTACGAGCAGTACTTC	CASSLWDLSYEQYF
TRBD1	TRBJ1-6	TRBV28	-	TGTGCCAGCAGTTTAACAGGGGGTCGATCACCCCTCCACTTT	CASSLTGGRSPLHF
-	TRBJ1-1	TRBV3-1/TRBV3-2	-	TGTGCCAGCAGCCATCAACAGGCCGACACTGAAGCTTTCTTT	CASSHQQADTEAFF